Presented here are 18 T cell receptor beta chains from one specimen sequenced in a study of T-cell reconstitution after alpha-beta-depleted transplantation in children. Unique molecular identifiers were used to barcode this TCRbeta library. One entry per CDR3 protein results from TCRdb running MiXCR on the PCR reads. The sample holds over 200,000 distinct CDR3 sequences, about 8.2% seen once. Sequences were derived from PBMCs, mostly from graft donor cells, sampled 360 days after TCRalphabeta/CD19-depleted stem cell transplant. All receptors derive from a male patient between 2 and 15 years old who had a stem cell transplant for acute myeloid leukemia, so the T cells may come from the graft donor.

The rearrangement joins TRBV12-5 to TRBJ2-1; the D is unclear. CDR3 length equals 17 residues. Between the trimmed V and J ends, which lost 0 bases and 6 bases, there was a span of 18 bases. Germline assignment: CDR1 LGHNT and CDR2 FRNRAP. The CDR3 DNA reads as TGTGCTAGTGGTTTGGTAGTCTCCCCAGGAGCGACCAATGAGCAGTTCTTC. It is translated as CASGLVVSPGATNEQFF.

This clonotype was counted between two and nine times. The CDR3 region is CASSSLGTYSYEQYF. DNA for the CDR3: TGTGCCAGCAGCTCCCTCGGGACTTACTCCTACGAGCAGTACTTC. J is TRBJ2-7 and V is TRBV11-1; D might be TRBD2 (6 bases). The CDR3 runs 15 residues. V was trimmed by 4 bases and J by 0 bases, leaving 13 bases between them. Germline V gene data show CDR1 as SGHAT and CDR2 as FQDESV (reference sequence).

This clonotype was seen ten or more times. This chain links TRBV12-3 or TRBV12-4 with TRBJ2-5, with 9 bases aligning to TRBD2. The CDR3 contains 13 residues. V trimming: 6 bases; J trimming: 4 bases; junction bases outside the gene matches: 3. This CDR3 reads CASSLLAGETQYF. The DNA of the CDR3 is TGTGCCAGCAGCCTACTAGCGGGAGAGACCCAGTACTTC.

This clonotype was seen repeatedly, ten times or more. CDR3 region: CASSWEPSNQPQHF. Written as DNA, the CDR3 is TGTGCCAGTAGTTGGGAGCCTAGCAATCAGCCCCAGCATTTT. J is TRBJ1-5 and V is TRBV19; D gene unclear. The CDR3 contains 14 residues. Trimming took 5 bases from V and 0 from J, leaving 8 bases between them. CDR1 is LNHDA and CDR2 is SQIVND in the germline V gene (reference sequence).

The chain links TRBV20-1 to TRBJ2-7; 8 positions match TRBD1. Losses at the gene ends were 6 bases for V and 5 bases for J; bases not matched to a gene: 12. This CDR3 region has 14 residues. Looked up from germline, CDR1 is DFQATT and CDR2 is SNEGSKA (reference sequence). In nucleotides, the CDR3 is TGCAGTGCCTTATCAGGGACAGGTATCGACGAGCAGTACTTC. Protein: CSALSGTGIDEQYF.

The CDR3 region is CASSSRVKGYTF. The CDR3 DNA reads TGTGCCAGCAGTTCCAGGGTTAAGGGCTACACCTTC. V usage is TRBV6-5 and J usage is TRBJ1-2, with D maybe TRBD1 (5 bases). The germline V gene has CDR1 MNHEY and CDR2 SVGAGI. V gave up 4 bases and J gave up 8 bases, with 11 bases separating them. There are 12 residues in the CDR3.

The table lists this clonotype with a few counts. The chain uses TRBV25-1 and TRBJ2-7, with 11 nucleotides matching TRBD1. Per the germline V gene, CDR1 is MGHDK and CDR2 is SYGVNS. The V segment lost 7 bases and the J segment 2 bases; nucleotides outside the gene matches: 4. The CDR3 length is 14 residues. Here the CDR3 reads CASKGQGVAYEQYF. The CDR3 DNA follows: TGTGCCAGCAAGGGACAGGGGGTAGCCTACGAGCAGTACTTC.

In this sample, this clonotype turned up many times. The chain couples TRBV5-6 to TRBJ2-1; TRBD1 might be the D (7 bases). The CDR3 totals 15 residues. Deletions cut 2 bases from V and 3 bases from J, with 12 bases between. Germline CDR1 SGHDT, CDR2 YYEEEE. The CDR3 region has the DNA TGTGCCAGCAGCTTTCGGGGGACAGACTACAATGAGCAGTTCTTC. This codes for CASSFRGTDYNEQFF.

This clonotype was recorded at least ten times. The V call is TRBV6-5, the J call TRBJ2-3; no reliable D call. The length of the CDR3 is 11 residues. Looked up from germline, CDR1 is MNHEY and CDR2 is SVGAGI. V was shortened by 7 bases and J by 8 bases, with 10 bases between the two germline ends. CDR3 coding DNA: TGTGCCAGCACATATAGTGGTACGCAGTATTTT. It codes for CASTYSGTQYF.

This clonotype was counted ten times or more. This rearrangement joins TRBV5-1 to TRBJ2-1; the match to TRBD2 covers 7 bases. The CDR3 has 15 residues. Germline V gene sequence: CDR1 SGHRS, CDR2 YFSETQ. J lost 2 bases, V lost 0 bases, and 2 bases had no gene match. CDR3: CASSLVAGAYNEQFF. In DNA, the CDR3 is TGCGCCAGCAGCTTGGTGGCGGGAGCCTACAATGAGCAGTTCTTC.

Ten or more counts support this clonotype. V is TRBV12-3 or TRBV12-4 and J is TRBJ2-2, with TRBD2 as a possible D gene (7 bases). The CDR3 has 14 residues. The V and J ends lost 3 bases and 7 bases respectively, with 12 bases between them. CDR3 sequence: CASSLRGHGGELFF. The CDR3 DNA sequence: TGTGCCAGCAGTTTGCGGGGGCACGGCGGGGAGCTGTTTTTT.

There are many counts of this clonotype. The chain uses TRBV12-3 or TRBV12-4 and TRBJ2-5; D is tentatively TRBD1 or TRBD2 (7 bases each). There are 15 residues in the CDR3. The V gene lost 4 bases and the J gene lost 5 bases, with 17 bases spanning the gap. CDR3 amino acids: CASSSRGGNEETQYF. In DNA, the CDR3 is TGTGCCAGCAGTTCCAGGGGGGGCAATGAGGAGACCCAGTACTTC.

This clonotype was observed at least ten times. The V and J genes are TRBV4-1 and TRBJ1-3; 8 nucleotides align to TRBD1. V shed 2 bases and J 2 bases; nucleotides not matched to a gene: 5. CDR1 MGHRA and CDR2 YSYEKL come from the germline V gene. The CDR3 has 16 residues. The CDR3 spells CASSQIQTGAGNTIYF. The CDR3 DNA follows: TGCGCCAGCAGCCAAATTCAGACAGGGGCTGGAAACACCATATATTTT.

At least ten counts were recorded for this clonotype. This chain joins TRBV2 and TRBJ1-1, with 7 nucleotides matching TRBD1. This CDR3 comprises 11 residues. After removal of 2 bases from V and 11 bases from J, the junction contained 2 bases not matched to a gene. Per germline, CDR1 SNHLY and CDR2 FYNNEI. The CDR3 protein is CASSEQGEAFF. The CDR3, as DNA: TGTGCCAGCAGTGAACAGGGGGAGGCTTTCTTT. The whole variable domain, remainder taken from reference TRBV2 and TRBJ1-1, is EPEVTQTPSHQVTQMGQEVILRCVPISNHLYFYWYRQILGQKVEFLVSFYNNEISEKSEIFDDQFSVERPDGSNFTLKIRSTKLEDSAMYFCASSEQGEAFFGQGTRLTVV.

This clonotype has a handful of counts. V and J are TRBV4-1 and TRBJ1-6; D is possibly TRBD1 (5 bases). Germline CDR1 is MGHRA and CDR2 is YSYEKL. The CDR3 is made up of 17 amino acids. Trimming cost V 4 bases and J 4 bases, with 17 bases left between them. CDR3 loop: CASSPTWGLEYNSPLHF. In nucleotides, the CDR3 is TGCGCCAGCAGCCCCACGTGGGGGTTGGAATATAATTCACCCCTCCACTTT.

This clonotype appeared many times. The chain combines TRBV12-3 or TRBV12-4 with TRBJ2-3; 10 nucleotides match TRBD2. Germline trimming cut 8 bases from V and 1 base from J; bases unmatched to any gene: 6. The CDR3 totals 15 residues. CDR3 amino acids: CASGSTSGGTDTQYF. The CDR3 nucleotides are TGTGCCAGCGGAAGCACTAGCGGGGGCACAGATACGCAGTATTTT.

This clonotype was seen ten or more times. The chain combines TRBV11-2 with TRBJ1-6, with D uncertain. The CDR3 sequence is 14 residues long. Germline CDR1 reads SGHAT; CDR2 reads FQNNGV. V was shortened by 3 bases and J by 7 bases, with 10 bases between the two germline ends. The CDR3 sequence is CASSFTGINSPLHF. The CDR3 bases are TGTGCCAGCAGCTTTACCGGGATAAATTCACCCCTCCACTTT.

This clonotype was seen at least ten times. V gene TRBV6-2 or TRBV6-3 combines with J gene TRBJ2-3; 10 nucleotides align to TRBD2. The CDR3 length is 18 residues. CDR1 and CDR2 (germline): MNHEY, SVGEGT. The junction had 6 bases not matched to a gene; V was cut back by 0 bases and J by 0 bases. DNA for the CDR3: TGTGCCAGCAGTTACTCCGGGATACTAGCGGGGAGCACAGATACGCAGTATTTT. As protein: CASSYSGILAGSTDTQYF.